This TCR beta chain was captured by sequencing in a study of CD8 T cells in ankylosing spondylitis. Findings of the study overall: Within ankylosing spondylitis blood, a TCR beta motif made up of fewer than ten highly homologous variants appeared to be characteristic. The study looked at matched synovial fluid samples from ankylosing spondylitis patients. Disease-linked clones were reported to be significantly enriched there.

This clonotype showed up many times. No antigen is known for it. The V gene lost 8 bases and the J gene lost 4 bases, with 21 bases spanning the gap. The CDR3 sequence is 15 residues long. Looked up from germline, CDR1 is KGHSY and CDR2 is FQNENV. TCRdb reprocessed the 5' RACE reads with MiXCR, giving one entry per CDR3 protein. This sample carries 150,000 to 200,000 distinct CDR3 sequences, 13% of them seen once, and the ten largest clones take roughly 11%. The chain joins TRBV16 to TRBJ2-7; a possible D gene is TRBD1 (6 bases). The material sequenced was blood, either unsorted or a sorted T cell fraction (not recorded which). This receptor was identified in a female donor with ankylosing spondylitis or in good health (not recorded which). The CDR3, as DNA: TGTGCCAGCGGACATCCCGAAACAGGGAATTACGAGCAGTACTTC. Translated: CASGHPETGNYEQYF.